This T cell receptor (beta chain) is drawn from a study of T cells in Graves' hyperthyroidism and ophthalmopathy (dated by TCRdb to about 2019). Background for the entire study: Peripheral blood samples were taken at initial diagnosis, before any treatment was given. The paper describes TCR Vbeta CDR3 sequencing of about 140 peripheral blood samples, made up of under 50 ophthalmopathy patients, 70 to 75 hyperthyroidism patients and approximately 17 progressor patients. In addition, the study compared T-cell repertoires in thyroid tissue and in blood from a handful of Graves' hyperthyroidism patients. The 100 or so discovery patients were divided at random into training and test sets in a 7:3 ratio. An independent validation cohort of under 20 hyperthyroidism patients and over 15 patients who later progressed to ophthalmopathy tested prospective prediction of ophthalmopathy. To identify TCR V-J signatures that set the groups apart, the researchers used a discovery cohort of 100 patients, made up of roughly 40 with Graves' ophthalmopathy and around 58 with stable Graves' hyperthyroidism. Once sampling was done, hyperthyroidism patients were given methimazole at a starting dose of 30 mg daily, whereas ophthalmopathy patients were given high-dose intravenous methylprednisolone.

Per the germline V gene, KGHSH is the CDR1 and LQKENI is the CDR2. The CDR3 covers 15 residues, taking in both the cysteine and the phenylalanine. Of the read, only the CDR3 DNA is kept; its 45 bases are in frame from base 1. V and J lose 1 base and 4 bases, and a span of 13 bases separates them. TCR beta CDR3 regions were amplified from RNA transcripts. The first round of RT-PCR for the TCR CDR3 was performed with the HTBI primer set and the Qiagen OneStep RT-PCR kit. Libraries were constructed in a second round of multiplex PCR, after which size selection and purification were performed. Libraries were sequenced paired-end with 100 bp reads on an Illumina HiSeq2000. In the original analysis: Raw data were processed with SOAPnuke, discarding reads with adapters, uncalled bases, mean Phred below 15, or no exact constant-primer or identifier match. High-quality paired reads were merged using COPE v1.2.5, and each unique nucleotide sequence was defined as a clonotype. MiTCR v1.1 was used to align clonotypes to the IMGT TRBV, TRBD and TRBJ reference segments. Analysis was restricted to V-J combinations with a frequency above 0.0001, which covered approximately 99% of repertoires. A TCS score was defined as the ratio of F50 (clonal expansion) to E x V (chaos), with BLOSUM62-based TCRdist applied between CDR3 peptides within each V-J. Welch's t-statistics and random forest reduced 500 to 550 V-J features to about 13, which were used in a naive Bayes classifier (R e1071). The public sequencing data were trimmed at Q25 with fastp and processed into clonotypes with MiXCR by TCRdb, which kept only in-frame beta chains. Each CDR3 protein appears once, grouped with its most common genes and DNA. TCRdb's processing, not the study's, gives the V and J calls here. The sample table lists around 300,000 distinct CDR3 sequences, less than 15% of them with a count of one. Jointly, the top ten make up 7.8% of the sample.

This clonotype appeared many times. What antigen it recognizes has not been identified. Base qualities were left out, and no much larger clone turns up one base away. The hyperthyroidism patients were between 18 and 65 years old and newly diagnosed, with a disease duration of less than 2 months. Patients with uncontrolled infections, other autoimmune diseases, pregnancy or lactation were excluded. Diagnoses relied on clinical symptoms, serum thyroxine and TRAb, thyroid ultrasound and orbital computed tomography. Blood from progressor patients was drawn when they were first diagnosed with hyperthyroidism, before any ophthalmopathy symptoms appeared. PBMCs were separated from over 9 ml of fresh peripheral blood using Ficoll-Paque density gradient centrifugation. Progressor patients were defined as those initially diagnosed with Graves' hyperthyroidism in whom ophthalmopathy developed during follow-up. Total RNA was extracted using Trizol reagent, and RNA quality was assessed on an Agilent 2100 Bioanalyzer.

What the authors observed across the whole study: Most expanded thyroid clonotypes (frequency above 0.001) were also detected in blood, suggesting blood repertoires may reflect thyroid immune responses. During validation, the model predicted progression to ophthalmopathy a median of around 7 months ahead of onset, with roughly 65% sensitivity and 72% to 80% specificity. In cross-validation, a model built on a 13 V-J signature told ophthalmopathy apart from stable hyperthyroidism with less than 90% sensitivity and about 81% specificity, and in testing the same model reached 80%/75%. No statistical method was used to fix the sample size in advance, and group allocation was not hidden from the investigators.

The sequenced sample was blood. The chain is encoded by TRBV18 joined to TRBJ1-1; the best D guess is TRBD1, with 6 bases matching. The source of this sequence is a woman in her twenties or thirties with Graves' hyperthyroidism that later progressed to Graves' ophthalmopathy. Here the CDR3 is given as CASSPRQEESTEAFF. The sequenced DNA is TGTGCCAGCTCACCACGACAGGAGGAGAGCACTGAAGCTTTCTTT.